This TCR beta chain originates from a study of T-cell reconstitution after alpha-beta-depleted transplantation in children. V lost 4 bases, J lost 3 bases, and 12 bases stayed unmatched. The CDR3 is 17 residues long. The germline CDR1 and CDR2 sequences are SEHNR and FQNEAQ (reference sequence). This clonotype appeared a few times. Unique molecular identifiers were built into the TCRbeta library. Each CDR3 protein is one row after TCRdb ran MiXCR on the PCR reads. Of about 610,000 distinct CDR3 sequences listed, more than 9% are singletons. V usage is TRBV7-9 and J usage is TRBJ2-5, with 9 bases aligning to TRBD2. The TCR sequence derives from a human donor who donated a stem cell graft to a child with acute myeloid leukemia. The starting material was PBMCs from the stem cell graft donor, obtained from the stem cell graft. CDR3 coding DNA: TGTGCCAGCAGCTCTTCATGGCGGCCTAGCGGGGAAGAGACCCAGTACTTC. Translated: CASSSSWRPSGEETQYF.